This T cell receptor (beta chain) was profiled in a study of blood T cell repertoires in COVID-19. Across the whole study: From T cells, B-cell-depleted T cells, or PBMCs came the material, which was cDNA or gDNA.

V gave up 0 bases and J gave up 4 bases, with 10 bases separating them. Germline V gives CDR1 LGHNA, CDR2 YNFKEQ. The CDR3 contains 15 residues. The data were produced by immunoSEQ multiplex PCR, yet TCRdb's version contains in-frame clones alone and is incomplete. The sample contains just over 300,000 clones, 75% to 90% of which appear only once. This TCR derives from a man younger than 45 who had recovered from COVID-19. V usage is TRBV4-2 and J usage is TRBJ2-1; D is possibly TRBD2 (5 bases). The specimen sequenced was PBMCs or T cells enriched from blood (not recorded which). CDR3 loop: CASSQDWGVYNEQFF. CDR3 nucleotide sequence: TGTGCCAGCAGCCAAGATTGGGGAGTGTACAATGAGCAGTTCTTC.